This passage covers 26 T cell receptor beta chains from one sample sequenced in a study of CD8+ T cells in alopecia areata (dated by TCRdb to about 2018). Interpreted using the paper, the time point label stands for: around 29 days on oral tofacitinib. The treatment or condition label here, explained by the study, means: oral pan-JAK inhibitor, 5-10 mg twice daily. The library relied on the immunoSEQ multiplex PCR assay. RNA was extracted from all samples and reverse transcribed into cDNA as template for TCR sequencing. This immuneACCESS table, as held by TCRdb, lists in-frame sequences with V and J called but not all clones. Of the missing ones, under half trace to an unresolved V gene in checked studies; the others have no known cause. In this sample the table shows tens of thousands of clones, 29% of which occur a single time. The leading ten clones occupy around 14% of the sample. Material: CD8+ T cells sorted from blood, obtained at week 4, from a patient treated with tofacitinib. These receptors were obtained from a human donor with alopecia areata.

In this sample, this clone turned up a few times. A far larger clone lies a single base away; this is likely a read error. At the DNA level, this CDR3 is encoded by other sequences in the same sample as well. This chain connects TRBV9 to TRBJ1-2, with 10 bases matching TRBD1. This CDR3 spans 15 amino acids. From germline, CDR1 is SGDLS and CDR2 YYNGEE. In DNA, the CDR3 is TGCGCCAGCAGCGAGCGGACAGGGGGGCGGGATGGCTACACCTTC. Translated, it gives CASSERTGGRDGYTF. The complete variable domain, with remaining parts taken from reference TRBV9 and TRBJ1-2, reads DSGVTQTPKHLITATGQRVTLRCSPRSGDLSVYWYQQSLDQGLQFLIQYYNGEERAKGNILERFSAQQFPDLHSELNLSSLELGDSALYFCASSERTGGRDGYTFGSGTRLTVV.

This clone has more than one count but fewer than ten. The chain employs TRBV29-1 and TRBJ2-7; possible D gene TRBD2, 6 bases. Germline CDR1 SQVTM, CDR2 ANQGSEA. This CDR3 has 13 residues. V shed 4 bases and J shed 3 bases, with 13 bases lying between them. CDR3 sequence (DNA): TGCAGCGTTGGTGGAGGGGTGGGCTACGAGCAGTACTTC. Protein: CSVGGGVGYEQYF.

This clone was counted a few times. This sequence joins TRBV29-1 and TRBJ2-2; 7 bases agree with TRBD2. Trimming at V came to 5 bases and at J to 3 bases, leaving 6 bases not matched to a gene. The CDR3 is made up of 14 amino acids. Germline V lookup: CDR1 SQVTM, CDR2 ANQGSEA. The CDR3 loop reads CSVRGVMDTGELFF. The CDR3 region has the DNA TGCAGCGTTCGGGGGGTAATGGACACCGGGGAGCTGTTTTTT.

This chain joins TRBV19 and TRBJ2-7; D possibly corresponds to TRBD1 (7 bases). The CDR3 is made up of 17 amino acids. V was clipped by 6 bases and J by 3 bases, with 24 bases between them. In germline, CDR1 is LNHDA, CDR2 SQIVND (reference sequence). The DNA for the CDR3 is TGTGCCAGTAGCCGTGGAGGGGACTTGGGACAGCTCTACGAGCAGTACTTC. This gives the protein CASSRGGDLGQLYEQYF.

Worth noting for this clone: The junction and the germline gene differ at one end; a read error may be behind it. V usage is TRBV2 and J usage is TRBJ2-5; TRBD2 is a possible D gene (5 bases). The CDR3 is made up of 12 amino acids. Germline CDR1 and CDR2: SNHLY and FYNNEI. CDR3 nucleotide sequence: TGTGCCAGCAGAGAAGAGGGCGAGACCCAGTACTTC. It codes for CASREEGETQYF.

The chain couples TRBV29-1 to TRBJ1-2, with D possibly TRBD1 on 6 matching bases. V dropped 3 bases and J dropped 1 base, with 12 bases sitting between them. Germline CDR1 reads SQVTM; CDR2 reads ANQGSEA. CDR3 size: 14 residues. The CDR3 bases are TGCAGCGTTGAGGACAGAGGACTTAACTATGGCTACACCTTC. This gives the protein CSVEDRGLNYGYTF.

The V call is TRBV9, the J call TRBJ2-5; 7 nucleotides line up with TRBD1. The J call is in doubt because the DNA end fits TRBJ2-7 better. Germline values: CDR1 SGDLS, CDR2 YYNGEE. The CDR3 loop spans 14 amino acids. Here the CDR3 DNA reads TGTGCCAGCAGCGTAGGGGACAGATCCTACGAGCAGTACTTC. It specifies CASSVGDRSYEQYF.

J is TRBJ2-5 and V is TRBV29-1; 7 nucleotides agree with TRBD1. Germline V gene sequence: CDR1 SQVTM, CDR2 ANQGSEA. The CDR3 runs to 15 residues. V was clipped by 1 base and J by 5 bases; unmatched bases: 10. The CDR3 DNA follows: TGCAGCGTTGAAGTTCCTAGGGGGCCAAGGGAGACCCAGTACTTC. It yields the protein CSVEVPRGPRETQYF.

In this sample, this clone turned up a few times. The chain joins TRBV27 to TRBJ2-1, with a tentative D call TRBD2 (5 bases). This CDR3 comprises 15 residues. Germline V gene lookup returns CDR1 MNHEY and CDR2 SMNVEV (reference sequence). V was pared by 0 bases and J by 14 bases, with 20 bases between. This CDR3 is CASSLSVGVRDKEFF. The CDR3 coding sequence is TGTGCCAGCAGTTTATCAGTCGGTGTTCGGGATAAGGAGTTCTTC.

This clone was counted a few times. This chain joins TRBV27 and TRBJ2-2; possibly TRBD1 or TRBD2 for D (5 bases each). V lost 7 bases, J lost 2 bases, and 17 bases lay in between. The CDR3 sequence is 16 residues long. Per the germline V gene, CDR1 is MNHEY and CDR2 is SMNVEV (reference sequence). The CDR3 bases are TGTGCCAGCAAACGAGGGGTCCGTGGCAACACCGGGGAGCTGTTTTTT. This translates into CASKRGVRGNTGELFF.

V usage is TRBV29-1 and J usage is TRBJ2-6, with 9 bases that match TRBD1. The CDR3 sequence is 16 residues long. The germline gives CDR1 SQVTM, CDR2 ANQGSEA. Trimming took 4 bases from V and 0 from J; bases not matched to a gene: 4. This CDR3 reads CSVADRGLSGANVLTF. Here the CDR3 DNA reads TGCAGCGTTGCGGACAGGGGACTCTCTGGGGCCAACGTCCTGACTTTC.

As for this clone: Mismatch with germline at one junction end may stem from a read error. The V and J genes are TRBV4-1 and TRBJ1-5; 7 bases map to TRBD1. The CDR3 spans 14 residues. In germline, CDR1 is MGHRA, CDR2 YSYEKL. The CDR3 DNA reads TGCGCCAGCAGCGAACGAGGGGGCAACCAGCCCCAGCATTTT. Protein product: CASSERGGNQPQHF.

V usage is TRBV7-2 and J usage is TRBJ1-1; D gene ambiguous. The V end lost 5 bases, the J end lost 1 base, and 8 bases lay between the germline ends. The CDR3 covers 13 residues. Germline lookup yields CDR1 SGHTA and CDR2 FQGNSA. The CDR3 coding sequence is TGTGCCAGCAGCCGAGCCCCGAACACTGAAGCTTTCTTT. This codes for CASSRAPNTEAFF. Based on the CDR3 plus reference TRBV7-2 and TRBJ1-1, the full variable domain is GAGVSQSPSNKVTEKGKDVELRCDPISGHTALYWYRQSLGQGLEFLIYFQGNSAPDKSGLPSDRFSAERTGGSVSTLTIQRTQQEDSAVYLCASSRAPNTEAFFGQGTRLTVV.

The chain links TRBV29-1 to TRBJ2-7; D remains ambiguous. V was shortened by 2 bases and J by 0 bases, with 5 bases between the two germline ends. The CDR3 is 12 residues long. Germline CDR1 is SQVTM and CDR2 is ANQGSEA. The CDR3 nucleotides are TGCAGCGTTGAACAGAACTCCTACGAGCAGTACTTC. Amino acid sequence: CSVEQNSYEQYF.

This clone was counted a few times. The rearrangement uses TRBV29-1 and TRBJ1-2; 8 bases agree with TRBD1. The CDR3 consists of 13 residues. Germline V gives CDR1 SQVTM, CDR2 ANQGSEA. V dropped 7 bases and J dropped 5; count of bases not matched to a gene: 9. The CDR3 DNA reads TGCAGCGCTGAGACAGGGGTAGGGTATGGCTACACCTTC. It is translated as CSAETGVGYGYTF.

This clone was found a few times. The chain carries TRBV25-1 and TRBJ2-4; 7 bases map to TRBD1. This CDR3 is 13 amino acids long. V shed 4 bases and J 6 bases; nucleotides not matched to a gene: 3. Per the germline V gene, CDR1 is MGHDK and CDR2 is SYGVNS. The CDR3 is CASSGQGGNIQYF. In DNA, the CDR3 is TGTGCCAGCAGTGGACAGGGTGGAAACATTCAGTACTTC.

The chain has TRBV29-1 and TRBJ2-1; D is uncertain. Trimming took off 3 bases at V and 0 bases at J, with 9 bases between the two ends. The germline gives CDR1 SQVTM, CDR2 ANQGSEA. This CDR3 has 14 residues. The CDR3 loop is CSVESYSSYNEQFF. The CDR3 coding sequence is TGCAGCGTTGAGTCCTACAGCTCCTACAATGAGCAGTTCTTC.

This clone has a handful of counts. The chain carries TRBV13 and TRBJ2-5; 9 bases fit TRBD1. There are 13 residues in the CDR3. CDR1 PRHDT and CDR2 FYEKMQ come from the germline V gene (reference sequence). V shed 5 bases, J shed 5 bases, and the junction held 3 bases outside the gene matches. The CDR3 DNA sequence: TGTGCCAGCAGCCGTGGGACAGGGGAGACCCAGTACTTC. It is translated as CASSRGTGETQYF.

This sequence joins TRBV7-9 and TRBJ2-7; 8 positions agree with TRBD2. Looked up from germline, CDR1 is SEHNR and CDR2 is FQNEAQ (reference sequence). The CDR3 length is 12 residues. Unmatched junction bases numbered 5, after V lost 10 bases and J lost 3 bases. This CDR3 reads CATAAGDYEQYF. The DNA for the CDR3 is TGTGCCACCGCAGCGGGGGACTACGAGCAGTACTTC.

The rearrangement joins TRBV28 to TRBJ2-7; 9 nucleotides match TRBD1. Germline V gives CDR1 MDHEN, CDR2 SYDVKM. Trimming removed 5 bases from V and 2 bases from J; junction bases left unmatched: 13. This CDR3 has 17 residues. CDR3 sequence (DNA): TGTGCCAGCAGTGAAAATAGGGACAGGGAAGATACCTACGAGCAGTACTTC. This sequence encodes CASSENRDREDTYEQYF.

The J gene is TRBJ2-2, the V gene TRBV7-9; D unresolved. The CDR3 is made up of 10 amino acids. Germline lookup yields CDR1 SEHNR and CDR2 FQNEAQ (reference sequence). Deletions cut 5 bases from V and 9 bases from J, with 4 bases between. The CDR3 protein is CASSLRELFF. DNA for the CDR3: TGTGCCAGCAGCCTAAGGGAGCTGTTTTTT.

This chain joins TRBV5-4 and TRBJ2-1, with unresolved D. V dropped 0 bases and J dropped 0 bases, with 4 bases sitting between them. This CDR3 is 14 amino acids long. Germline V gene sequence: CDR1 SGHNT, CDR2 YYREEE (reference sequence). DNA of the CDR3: TGTGCCAGCAGCTTGGTGGGCTCCTACAATGAGCAGTTCTTC. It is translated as CASSLVGSYNEQFF.

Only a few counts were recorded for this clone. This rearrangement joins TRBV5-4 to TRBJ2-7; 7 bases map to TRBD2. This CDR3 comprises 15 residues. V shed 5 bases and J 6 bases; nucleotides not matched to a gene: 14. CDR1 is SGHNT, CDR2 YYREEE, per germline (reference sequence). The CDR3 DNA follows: TGTGCCAGCAGATCGAGGGGAGGGCCGCCGGGCGAGCAGTACTTC. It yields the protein CASRSRGGPPGEQYF.

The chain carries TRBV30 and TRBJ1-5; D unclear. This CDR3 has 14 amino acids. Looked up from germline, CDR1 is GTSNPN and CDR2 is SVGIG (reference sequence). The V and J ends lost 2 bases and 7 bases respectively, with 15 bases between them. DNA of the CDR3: TGTGCCTGGAGTTGGGTGGGATCTCAACAGCCCCAGCATTTT. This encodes CAWSWVGSQQPQHF.

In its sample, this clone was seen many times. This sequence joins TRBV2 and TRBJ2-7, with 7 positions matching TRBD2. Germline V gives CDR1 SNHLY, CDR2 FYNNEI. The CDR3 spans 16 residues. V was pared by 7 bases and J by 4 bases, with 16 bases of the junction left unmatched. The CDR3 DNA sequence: TGTGCCAGCACCCGAACGGGGCTTACGGGGGGATACGAGCAGTACTTC. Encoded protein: CASTRTGLTGGYEQYF. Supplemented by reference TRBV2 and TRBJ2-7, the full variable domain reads EPEVTQTPSHQVTQMGQEVILRCVPISNHLYFYWYRQILGQKVEFLVSFYNNEISEKSEIFDDQFSVERPDGSNFTLKIRSTKLEDSAMYFCASTRTGLTGGYEQYFGPGTRLTVT.

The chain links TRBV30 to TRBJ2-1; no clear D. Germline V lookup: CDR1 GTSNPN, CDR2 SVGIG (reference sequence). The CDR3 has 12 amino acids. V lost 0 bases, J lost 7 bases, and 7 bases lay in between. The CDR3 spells CAWSVLGNEQFF. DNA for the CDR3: TGTGCCTGGAGTGTACTCGGGAATGAGCAGTTCTTC.